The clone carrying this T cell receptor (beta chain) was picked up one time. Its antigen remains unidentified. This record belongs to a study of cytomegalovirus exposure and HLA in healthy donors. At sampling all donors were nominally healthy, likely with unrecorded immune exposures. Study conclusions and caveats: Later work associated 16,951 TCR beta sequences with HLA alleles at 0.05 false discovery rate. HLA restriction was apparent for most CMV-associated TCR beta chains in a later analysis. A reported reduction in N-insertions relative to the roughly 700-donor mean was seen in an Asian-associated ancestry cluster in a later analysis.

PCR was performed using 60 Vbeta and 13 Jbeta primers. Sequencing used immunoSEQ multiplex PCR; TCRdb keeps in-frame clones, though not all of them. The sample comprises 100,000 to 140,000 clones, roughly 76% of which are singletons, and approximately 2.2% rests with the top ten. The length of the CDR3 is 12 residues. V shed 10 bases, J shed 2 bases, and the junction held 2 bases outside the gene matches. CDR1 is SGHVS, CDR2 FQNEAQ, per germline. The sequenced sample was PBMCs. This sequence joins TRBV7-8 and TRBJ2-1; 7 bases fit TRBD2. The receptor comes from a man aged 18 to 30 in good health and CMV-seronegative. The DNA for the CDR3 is TGTGCCACCCGGGGGGCCTACAATGAGCAGTTCTTC. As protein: CATRGAYNEQFF.